The following is a T cell receptor beta chain sequence with its context. Antigen unknown. Autologous stem cell transplantation was followed by relapse in every patient, and brentuximab vedotin exposure varied. Germline V gene data show CDR1 as SEHNR and CDR2 as FQNEAQ (reference sequence). The CDR3 runs to 15 residues. Trimming left V 5 bases short and J 4 bases short, with 15 bases between. The sample belongs to a study of PD-1 blockade in classical Hodgkin lymphoma. Study conclusions and caveats: Exclusion covered patients beginning nivolumab under 1 year post-ASCT. Whoever responded completely had baseline diversity much like that seen in newly diagnosed patients.

Profiling relied on immunoSEQ multiplex PCR, and the TCRdb table lists in-frame clones only, not all of them. The table has 46,000 or so clones, roughly 73% seen once. The chain employs TRBV7-9 and TRBJ1-3; D may be TRBD1 (6 bases). The sequence was collected from a human donor with classical Hodgkin lymphoma. Sequenced material: peripheral blood mononuclear cells (PBMCs), taken at baseline. CDR3: CASSPRGPLGNTIYF. Here the CDR3 DNA reads TGTGCCAGCAGCCCCAGGGGTCCGCTCGGAAACACCATATATTTT.